Listed below are T cell receptor beta chains from one sample, sequenced in a study of T cells in Graves' hyperthyroidism and ophthalmopathy. MiXCR, run by TCRdb on the multiplex PCR reads, gives a single entry per CDR3 protein. The profile covers over 700,000 distinct CDR3 sequences, with 18% appearing a single time and over 15% taken by the ten largest. The sequencing input was blood. Source of these receptors: a woman aged 45-60 years with Graves' hyperthyroidism that later progressed to Graves' ophthalmopathy. Each CDR3 is given with its conserved first and last residue. The order of the fields is D gene, V gene, J gene, clone size, CDR3 DNA, CDR3 protein. A D gene is named only where the DNA matches it firmly. Size is omitted from some rows. Given values are once, few, many or a class for expanded clones.

>TRBD2|TRBV5-1|TRBJ2-3|many
TGCGCCAGCACCCCCGGGACTAGCGGGGGATGGAGCACAGATACGCAGTATTTT
CASTPGTSGGWSTDTQYF
>-|TRBV30|TRBJ2-1|few
TGTGCCTGGTCCAGGAGATCCGATGAGCAGTTCTTC
CAWSRRSDEQFF
>-|TRBV27|TRBJ1-3|many
TGTGCCAGCAGTTCGACGAGCTCTGGAAACACCATATATTTT
CASSSTSSGNTIYF
>TRBD1|TRBV27|TRBJ1-2|many
TGTGCCAGCAGTTTTTGGGGACAGGGTGTGGATGGCTACACCTTC
CASSFWGQGVDGYTF
>-|TRBV5-1|TRBJ2-1|few
TGCGCCAGCAGCGTAGACAATACCCCCTCCAATGAGCAGTTCTTC
CASSVDNTPSNEQFF
>TRBD2|TRBV7-2|TRBJ2-1|-
TGTGCCAGCAGCCCTAGCGGGGGGGCCAATGAGCAGTTCTTC
CASSPSGGANEQFF
>-|TRBV19|TRBJ1-5|-
TGTGCCAGTAGGGGTTCGGGTTCCGGCAATCAGCCCCAGCATTTT
CASRGSGSGNQPQHF
>-|TRBV12-3/TRBV12-4|TRBJ2-1|-
TGTGCCAGCAGTTCCAGGGCAGGCCCCTACAATGAGCAGTTCTTC
CASSSRAGPYNEQFF
>-|TRBV5-5|TRBJ2-2|-
TGTGCCAGCAGCCGAACCGGGACCACGACCGGGGAGCTGTTTTTT
CASSRTGTTTGELFF
>-|TRBV18|TRBJ2-2|-
TGTGCCAGCTCACCGAGTATGGGTTCGGGCACCGGGGAGCTGTTTTTT
CASSPSMGSGTGELFF
>TRBD1|TRBV5-4|TRBJ1-6|-
TGTGCCAGCAGCTTGGAGCCGGGGACAGGGGTTTTCTATAATTCACCCCTCCACTTT
CASSLEPGTGVFYNSPLHF
>-|TRBV6-1|TRBJ1-1|many
TGTGCCAGCAGTTCCCCCGCAGGTTCGAACACTGAAGCTTTCTTT
CASSSPAGSNTEAFF
>TRBD2|TRBV6-5|TRBJ2-1|many
TGTGCCAGCAGTTACGTACAGGGACTAGTCTACAATGAGCAGTTCTTC
CASSYVQGLVYNEQFF
>-|TRBV13|TRBJ2-7|many
TGTGCCAGCAGCTTAGGCCTGGTCTACGAGCAGTACTTC
CASSLGLVYEQYF
>-|TRBV12-3/TRBV12-4|TRBJ1-5|few
TGTGCCAGCAGTGTATCAGGGGTGAATCAGCCCCAGCATTTT
CASSVSGVNQPQHF
>TRBD2|TRBV4-1|TRBJ2-2|-
TGCGCCAGCAGCCAAGAACTAGCGGGGGGGCTGGACACCGGGGAGCTGTTTTTT
CASSQELAGGLDTGELFF
>-|TRBV4-1|TRBJ2-7|-
TGCGCCAGCAGCCAAGATCCGGCCGCTACCTACGAGCAGTACTTC
CASSQDPAATYEQYF
>-|TRBV12-3/TRBV12-4|TRBJ1-5|many
TGTGCCAGCAGTCTGGGACCGCTAGTAATTAGCAATCAGCCCCAGCATTTT
CASSLGPLVISNQPQHF
>-|TRBV6-1|TRBJ1-2|few
TGTGCCAGCAGCGGCTCCGTCCCGGGTCCGAACTATGGCTACACCTTC
CASSGSVPGPNYGYTF
>-|TRBV10-3|TRBJ1-6|few
TGTGCCACCAACCGCGAGGAGGGACTGATAAATTCACCCCTCCACTTT
CATNREEGLINSPLHF
>-|TRBV5-1|TRBJ2-5|-
TGCGCCAGCAGCTTCTTAGGGATAGGAGAGACCCAGTACTTC
CASSFLGIGETQYF
>-|TRBV5-4|TRBJ2-7|few
TGTGCCAGCAGCTTGAAGGGCAAACCGTACGAGCAGTACTTC
CASSLKGKPYEQYF
>-|TRBV12-3/TRBV12-4|TRBJ1-2|many
TGTGCCAGCGGATTCGGCGTTTACTATGGCTACACCTTC
CASGFGVYYGYTF
>TRBD1|TRBV4-1|TRBJ2-5|few
TGCGCCAGCAGCGGACCGGGACAGGGGATGGAGACCCAGTACTTC
CASSGPGQGMETQYF
>-|TRBV20-1|TRBJ2-1|many
TGCAGTGCTAGTCTGTCCTATGAGCAGTTCTTC
CSASLSYEQFF
>TRBD2|TRBV10-2|TRBJ2-1|-
TGCGCCAGCAGTGCGACTAGCGGACCTTACAATGAGCAGTTCTTC
CASSATSGPYNEQFF
>-|TRBV5-5|TRBJ2-5|many
TGTGCCAGCAGCTCTGGGGGGGGCACGGAGACCCAGTACTTC
CASSSGGGTETQYF
>-|TRBV2|TRBJ2-1|many
TGTGCCAGCAGAGCCCCTACAGGGAGCTCCTACAATGAGCAGTTCTTC
CASRAPTGSSYNEQFF